The next 22 T cell receptor beta chains were all read from a single sample in a study of T cell responses to AZD1222 COVID-19 vaccine. Here immunoSEQ multiplex PCR was the method, and the copy in TCRdb shows in-frame clones only, minus some. The table has some 87,000 clones, 91% seen once. This specimen was peripheral blood, taken on day 0 of MenACWY control vaccination. All receptors come from an adult in good health.

The V and J genes are TRBV19 and TRBJ2-2; TRBD2 aligns across 14 bases. Losses at the gene ends were 1 base for V and 3 bases for J; bases not matched to a gene: 7. CDR1 is LNHDA and CDR2 is SQIVND in the germline V gene (reference sequence). This CDR3 is 19 amino acids long. The CDR3 here is CASSIVGLAGGHHTGELFF. The DNA of the CDR3 is TGTGCCAGTAGTATAGTAGGACTAGCGGGAGGACACCACACCGGGGAGCTGTTTTTT.

The rearrangement uses TRBV29-1 and TRBJ2-7; 8 bases are shared with TRBD1. This CDR3 has 13 residues. Germline V gene lookup returns CDR1 SQVTM and CDR2 ANQGSEA. Trimming removed 6 bases from V and 10 bases from J; junction bases left unmatched: 14. This CDR3 is CSVGIQGGTDQYF. The CDR3 DNA sequence: TGCAGCGTCGGTATACAGGGGGGAACGGACCAGTACTTC.

The chain joins TRBV2 to TRBJ2-5; TRBD1 agrees at 12 bases. Per the germline V gene, CDR1 is SNHLY and CDR2 is FYNNEI. The ends lost 6 bases at V and 5 bases at J; junction bases unmatched: 7. The CDR3 has 15 amino acids. This chain's CDR3 is CASREGTGGTETQYF. The DNA for the CDR3 is TGTGCCAGCAGGGAGGGGACAGGGGGCACGGAGACCCAGTACTTC.

The chain has TRBV24-1 and TRBJ1-2; 9 bases map to TRBD1. Trimming took 4 bases from V and 8 from J; bases not matched to a gene: 7. CDR3 length equals 14 residues. In germline, CDR1 is KGHDR, CDR2 SFDVKD. The CDR3 protein is CATSERTGVGGYTF. For the CDR3, the DNA is TGTGCCACCAGTGAGAGGACAGGGGTGGGCGGCTACACCTTC.

The J gene is TRBJ2-1, the V gene TRBV5-1; tentative D call: TRBD2 (7 bases). Trimming removed 7 bases at V and 2 bases at J, with 13 bases between. The germline V gene encodes CDR1 SGHRS and CDR2 YFSETQ. The length of the CDR3 is 14 residues. The CDR3: CASGAGAAYNEQFF. The CDR3, as DNA: TGCGCCAGCGGCGCGGGGGCGGCCTACAATGAGCAGTTCTTC.

The V and J genes are TRBV28 and TRBJ2-7; D gene unclear. Trimming removed 6 bases from V and 2 bases from J, with 8 bases in between. The germline CDR1 and CDR2 sequences are MDHEN and SYDVKM. The CDR3 is 12 residues long. The CDR3 bases are TGTGCCAGCAGCCCGGCTACCTACGAGCAGTACTTC. It is translated as CASSPATYEQYF.

The rearrangement uses TRBV7-3 and TRBJ2-2; D unclear. Germline V CDR1 and CDR2: SGHTA, FQGTGA. This CDR3 region has 12 residues. Trimming took off 5 bases at V and 6 bases at J, with 7 bases between the two ends. The CDR3 DNA sequence: TGTGCCAGCAGCCTAAACGCCGGGGAGCTGTTTTTT. This encodes CASSLNAGELFF.

The chain links TRBV5-1 to TRBJ1-1, with D uncertain. Germline V gene sequence: CDR1 SGHRS, CDR2 YFSETQ. The CDR3 consists of 16 residues. The V end lost 3 bases, the J end lost 0 bases, and 15 bases lay between the germline ends. The CDR3: CASSSATVTLNTEAFF. Written as DNA, the CDR3 is TGCGCCAGCAGCTCGGCTACAGTCACCCTGAACACTGAAGCTTTCTTT.

V usage is TRBV27 and J usage is TRBJ1-4; no reliable D call. Per germline, CDR1 MNHEY and CDR2 SMNVEV (reference sequence). The CDR3 length is 15 residues. Trimming took 8 bases from V and 5 from J, leaving 18 bases between them. CDR3 bases: TGTGCCAGCCGACCCGCCGGCAGGACGAATGAAAAACTGTTTTTT. Encoded protein: CASRPAGRTNEKLFF.

This chain connects TRBV27 to TRBJ2-7; the D gene could be TRBD1 or TRBD2 (5 bases each). The CDR3 length is 15 residues. Trimming shortened V by 6 bases and J by 0 bases, and 15 bases separated the two germline ends. Per germline, CDR1 MNHEY and CDR2 SMNVEV (reference sequence). CDR3 coding DNA: TGTGCCAGCAGAGCCGGGACCCTCCCCTCCTACGAGCAGTACTTC. Its protein is CASRAGTLPSYEQYF.

The CDR3 region is CASSSDANTGELFF. CDR3 nucleotides: TGTGCCAGCAGCTCCGATGCCAACACCGGGGAGCTGTTTTTT. J is TRBJ2-2 and V is TRBV7-9; D is undetermined. Germline values: CDR1 SEHNR, CDR2 FQNEAQ (reference sequence). The CDR3 spans 14 residues. V dropped 4 bases and J dropped 2 bases, with 8 bases sitting between them.

This chain links TRBV7-3 with TRBJ1-2; 9 positions agree with TRBD1. J lost 8 bases, V lost 1 base, and 8 bases had no gene match. The CDR3 has 15 amino acids. Germline V CDR1 and CDR2: SGHTA, FQGTGA. CDR3 bases: TGTGCCAGCAGCTTAAGGTCGACAGGGGGAGAAGGCTACACCTTC. Its translation: CASSLRSTGGEGYTF.

This chain connects TRBV5-1 to TRBJ2-2, with D possibly TRBD1 on 5 matching bases. The germline V gene encodes CDR1 SGHRS and CDR2 YFSETQ. The CDR3 spans 15 residues. V was trimmed by 0 bases and J by 8 bases, leaving 14 bases between them. The CDR3 sequence is CASSLDSGAPGELFF. In DNA, the CDR3 is TGCGCCAGCAGCTTGGATTCTGGGGCTCCGGGGGAGCTGTTTTTT.

This chain connects TRBV23-1 to TRBJ2-2, with 10 bases identical to TRBD1. TRBV23-1 is an ORF; its function is uncertain. This CDR3 region has 17 residues. The V gene end was trimmed by 3 bases and the J gene end by 6 bases; junction bases not matched to a gene: 10. CDR3 DNA: TGCGCCAGCAGTCATCCTGCGAGACAGGGGGCTGCCGGGGAGCTGTTTTTT. Translating gives CASSHPARQGAAGELFF.

This chain links TRBV6-6 with TRBJ2-2; D possibly corresponds to TRBD2 (6 bases). The V and J ends lost 7 bases and 5 bases respectively, with 17 bases between them. CDR1 MNHNY and CDR2 SVGAGI come from the germline V gene (reference sequence). The CDR3 consists of 15 residues. The CDR3 spells CASIAPGRETGELFF. The CDR3 DNA reads TGTGCCAGCATCGCCCCGGGGCGGGAAACCGGGGAGCTGTTTTTT.

The rearrangement uses TRBV6-2 or TRBV6-3 and TRBJ1-6; the match to TRBD1 covers 7 bases. Germline V lookup: CDR1 MNHEY, CDR2 SVGEGT. The CDR3 contains 16 residues. J was trimmed by 6 bases and V by 5 bases; bases with no gene match: 10. Written as DNA, the CDR3 is TGTGCCAGCAGTCATCCTGGACAGGCCGTTAATTCACCCCTCCACTTT. Protein sequence: CASSHPGQAVNSPLHF.

This clone appeared once. This chain joins TRBV6-1 and TRBJ1-3; 8 bases agree with TRBD1. The J segment lost 0 bases and the V segment lost 1 base, leaving 2 bases of the junction unmatched. This CDR3 spans 16 amino acids. CDR1 and CDR2 (germline): MNHNS, SASEGT. CDR3 in amino acids: CASSEGQGSSGNTIYF. The CDR3, as DNA: TGTGCCAGCAGTGAAGGACAGGGGAGCTCTGGAAACACCATATATTTT.

The chain recombines TRBV6-5 with TRBJ2-7, with D unclear. The CDR3 is made up of 11 amino acids. The ends were cut back, 8 bases at V and 2 bases at J, with 7 bases in the middle. Germline assignment: CDR1 MNHEY and CDR2 SVGAGI. This CDR3 reads CASWDTYEQYF. The CDR3 nucleotides are TGTGCCAGCTGGGATACCTACGAGCAGTACTTC.

The V call is TRBV10-3, the J call TRBJ2-1; 9 bases fit TRBD2. V trimming: 0 bases; J trimming: 10 bases; junction bases outside the gene matches: 7. This CDR3 comprises 15 residues. The V gene's germline CDR1 is ENHRY and CDR2 SYGVKD. CDR3 coding DNA: TGTGCCATCAGTGAGTCTAGCGGGAGCCGCGGGGAGCAGTTCTTC. Translation: CAISESSGSRGEQFF.

The chain combines TRBV30 with TRBJ2-2; D is unresolved. CDR3 length: 10 amino acids. Germline V lookup: CDR1 GTSNPN, CDR2 SVGIG (reference sequence). Trimming removed 5 bases at V and 8 bases at J, with 6 bases between. The CDR3 reads CAWRNGELFF. The CDR3 DNA reads as TGTGCCTGGCGAAATGGGGAGCTGTTTTTT.

This sequence joins TRBV6-5 and TRBJ1-2; 10 nucleotides agree with TRBD1. Germline trimming cut 5 bases from V and 3 bases from J; bases unmatched to any gene: 6. The CDR3 is 15 amino acids. The germline CDR1 and CDR2 sequences are MNHEY and SVGAGI. CDR3 in amino acids: CASSTGQGPYYGYTF. The DNA for the CDR3 is TGTGCCAGCAGTACGGGACAGGGGCCCTACTATGGCTACACCTTC.

The gene calls are TRBV27 and TRBJ2-5; D unresolved. V was clipped by 6 bases and J by 3 bases, with 14 bases between them. Germline-derived CDR1 and CDR2 are MNHEY and SMNVEV (reference sequence). The CDR3 covers 14 residues. CDR3 amino acids: CASSPPGAKETQYF. The DNA of the CDR3 is TGTGCCAGCAGCCCCCCAGGAGCCAAAGAGACCCAGTACTTC.